These 30 T cell receptor beta chains came from one sample sequenced in a study of T cells in tumors after PD-1 blockade. Profiling relied on immunoSEQ multiplex PCR, and the TCRdb table lists in-frame clones only, not all of them. The data hold approximately 50,000 clones, with 79% observed a single time. The source material was PBMCs, sampled before anti-PD-1 therapy. The origin of the receptors is a human donor with advanced basal cell or squamous cell carcinoma (not recorded which).

The chain recombines TRBV5-1 with TRBJ2-5; tentatively, D is TRBD2 (5 bases). Trimming pared 4 bases from V and 2 bases from J, leaving 12 bases between. The germline gives CDR1 SGHRS, CDR2 YFSETQ. The CDR3 is 14 amino acids. DNA of the CDR3: TGCGCCAGCAGCCCCATGGACTCGCAAGAGACCCAGTACTTC. Protein product: CASSPMDSQETQYF.

A few counts support this clone. V and J are TRBV18 and TRBJ1-5; 12 bases are shared with TRBD1. CDR1 and CDR2 (germline): KGHSH, LQKENI. This CDR3 has 16 residues. The junction had 5 bases not matched to a gene; V was cut back by 2 bases and J by 6 bases. Written as DNA, the CDR3 is TGTGCCAGCTCACCATCGGGACAGGGGGCGGTTCAGCCCCAGCATTTT. It codes for CASSPSGQGAVQPQHF.

The J gene is TRBJ1-4, the V gene TRBV2; D may be TRBD1 (6 bases). V was trimmed by 8 bases and J by 7 bases, leaving 11 bases between them. In germline, CDR1 is SNHLY, CDR2 FYNNEI. This CDR3 comprises 12 residues. CDR3 protein: CASGGAVEKLFF. DNA for the CDR3: TGTGCCAGCGGGGGCGCAGTTGAAAAACTGTTTTTT. Together with reference TRBV2 and TRBJ1-4, the CDR3 gives the full variable domain: EPEVTQTPSHQVTQMGQEVILRCVPISNHLYFYWYRQILGQKVEFLVSFYNNEISEKSEIFDDQFSVERPDGSNFTLKIRSTKLEDSAMYFCASGGAVEKLFFGSGTQLSVL.

The gene calls are TRBV5-1 and TRBJ1-4; D uncertain. Germline V gene sequence: CDR1 SGHRS, CDR2 YFSETQ. V was clipped by 0 bases and J by 0 bases, with 9 bases between them. The CDR3 loop spans 16 amino acids. Written as DNA, the CDR3 is TGCGCCAGCAGCTTGGCGTCCACAGCAACTAATGAAAAACTGTTTTTT. This sequence encodes CASSLASTATNEKLFF.

The chain joins TRBV6-1 to TRBJ1-2, with D hard to call. Per germline, CDR1 MNHNS and CDR2 SASEGT. CDR3 length: 13 residues. V lost 2 bases and J 7 bases, leaving 11 bases between the germline ends. CDR3 amino acids: CASSERPLFGYTF. Here the CDR3 DNA reads TGTGCCAGCAGTGAAAGGCCACTGTTTGGCTACACCTTC.

The rearrangement links TRBV5-6 to TRBJ2-3, with D perhaps TRBD1 (6 bases). The CDR3 is made up of 16 amino acids. Germline CDR1 is SGHDT and CDR2 is YYEEEE. V was trimmed by 1 base and J by 3 bases, leaving 15 bases between them. The CDR3 DNA is TGTGCCAGCAGCTTGATGCAGGGGATGGTGACAGATACGCAGTATTTT. As protein: CASSLMQGMVTDTQYF.

The V gene is TRBV9, the J gene TRBJ1-6; 10 bases are shared with TRBD1. Germline V gene sequence: CDR1 SGDLS, CDR2 YYNGEE. J was trimmed by 9 bases and V by 5 bases; bases with no gene match: 11. This CDR3 has 16 amino acids. The CDR3 DNA sequence: TGTGCCAGCAGGTCAGAAGCCGGGACAGGGGCTTCACCCCTCCACTTT. The encoded protein is CASRSEAGTGASPLHF. Supplemented by reference TRBV9 and TRBJ1-6, the full variable domain reads DSGVTQTPKHLITATGQRVTLRCSPRSGDLSVYWYQQSLDQGLQFLIQYYNGEERAKGNILERFSAQQFPDLHSELNLSSLELGDSALYFCASRSEAGTGASPLHFGNGTRLTVT.

The chain employs TRBV3-1 (or the pseudogene TRBV3-2) and TRBJ1-6; a weak D match, TRBD1 (5 bases). Deletions cut 4 bases from V and 7 bases from J, with 8 bases between. From germline, CDR1 is LGHDT and CDR2 YNNKEL (reference sequence). The CDR3 covers 13 residues. The CDR3 region has the DNA TGTGCCAGCAGCCGGCAGGGAAATTCACCCCTCCACTTT. It specifies CASSRQGNSPLHF.

V is TRBV7-8 and J is TRBJ1-4, with 9 bases that match TRBD1. CDR1 is SGHVS and CDR2 is FQNEAQ in the germline V gene. V lost 5 bases, J lost 7 bases, and 8 bases stayed unmatched. The CDR3 has 15 residues. CDR3 sequence: CASSPTGGGVEKLFF. As DNA, the CDR3 is TGTGCCAGCAGCCCTACAGGGGGCGGGGTTGAAAAACTGTTTTTT. Looking up the rest from reference TRBV7-8 and TRBJ1-4 gives the full variable domain: GAGVSQSPRYKVAKRGQDVALRCDPISGHVSLFWYQQALGQGPEFLTYFQNEAQLDKSGLPSDRFFAERPEGSVSTLKIQRTQQEDSAVYLCASSPTGGGVEKLFFGSGTQLSVL.

The rearrangement uses TRBV18 and TRBJ1-1, with 7 bases aligning to TRBD1. In germline, CDR1 is KGHSH, CDR2 LQKENI. Trimming removed 3 bases from V and 1 base from J; junction bases left unmatched: 2. This CDR3 has 14 residues. The CDR3 reads CASSPTGSNTEAFF. The DNA of the CDR3 is TGTGCCAGCTCACCGACAGGGTCGAACACTGAAGCTTTCTTT.

The CDR3 DNA reads as TGTGCCAGCAGCTGGGACAGGGGCGATGAGCAGTTCTTC. Protein product: CASSWDRGDEQFF. The chain couples TRBV5-4 to TRBJ2-1; 10 nucleotides line up with TRBD1. With 3 bases clipped from V and 8 bases from J, the junction kept 2 bases outside the gene matches. The CDR3 is made up of 13 amino acids. Germline CDR1 is SGHNT and CDR2 is YYREEE (reference sequence). Variable domain in full (rest from reference TRBV5-4 and TRBJ2-1): ETGVTQSPTHLIKTRGQQVTLRCSSQSGHNTVSWYQQALGQGPQFIFQYYREEENGRGNFPPRFSGLQFPNYSSELNVNALELDDSALYLCASSWDRGDEQFFGPGTRLTVL.

This clone is medium-sized within its sample. V is TRBV27 and J is TRBJ2-1; TRBD1 matches 7 bases. V lost 2 bases to trimming and J lost 4 bases; unmatched junction nucleotides: 5. Germline loops: CDR1 MNHEY, CDR2 SMNVEV (reference sequence). The CDR3 consists of 15 residues. CDR3 amino acids: CASSLAGTEYNEQFF. CDR3 nucleotides: TGTGCCAGCAGTTTAGCCGGGACAGAATACAATGAGCAGTTCTTC.

V is TRBV27 and J is TRBJ2-7, with D uncertain. The CDR3 length is 17 residues. Between the trimmed V and J ends, which lost 2 bases and 0 bases, there was a span of 17 bases. Germline V gene data show CDR1 as MNHEY and CDR2 as SMNVEV (reference sequence). As DNA, the CDR3 is TGTGCCAGCAGTTTACGCCCACCGACCGAGAGCTCCTACGAGCAGTACTTC. This sequence encodes CASSLRPPTESSYEQYF.

This clone was picked up a small number of times. The chain employs TRBV7-9 and TRBJ2-3, with D tentatively TRBD2 (6 bases). The V end lost 9 bases, the J end lost 0 bases, and 16 bases lay between the germline ends. The CDR3 is 15 amino acids. CDR1 is SEHNR, CDR2 FQNEAQ, per germline (reference sequence). The CDR3 is CASQPAGISTDTQYF. CDR3 DNA sequence: TGTGCCAGTCAGCCCGCGGGAATCAGCACAGATACGCAGTATTTT.

The chain is built from TRBV5-1 and TRBJ1-2; D is uncertain. CDR1 and CDR2 (germline): SGHRS, YFSETQ. This CDR3 is built from 12 residues. Trimming shortened V by 3 bases and J by 1 base, and 4 bases separated the two germline ends. The CDR3 region is CASSSHNYGYTF. Here the CDR3 DNA reads TGCGCCAGCAGCTCTCATAACTATGGCTACACCTTC.

The J gene is TRBJ2-3, the V gene TRBV3-1 (or the pseudogene TRBV3-2); TRBD2 is a possible D gene (6 bases). The CDR3 extends over 15 amino acids. The V end lost 1 base, the J end lost 2 bases, and 10 bases lay between the germline ends. Per germline, CDR1 LGHDT and CDR2 YNNKEL (reference sequence). CDR3 residues: CASSQGDSSTDTQYF. DNA for the CDR3: TGTGCCAGCAGCCAAGGGGACTCCTCCACAGATACGCAGTATTTT.

The CDR3 sequence is CAISGTFSGSGTDTQYF. The CDR3 DNA reads as TGTGCCATCAGTGGGACTTTTAGCGGGAGTGGCACAGATACGCAGTATTTT. This rearrangement joins TRBV10-3 to TRBJ2-3; the match to TRBD2 covers 9 bases. Germline V lookup: CDR1 ENHRY, CDR2 SYGVKD. This CDR3 has 17 residues. After removal of 4 bases from V and 1 base from J, the junction contained 9 bases not matched to a gene.

The CDR3 nucleotides read TGCGCCAGCAGCTTGGCCTATACAGGACTTGGAAACACCATATATTTT. Translation gives CASSLAYTGLGNTIYF. This rearrangement joins TRBV5-1 to TRBJ1-3; a possible D gene is TRBD1 (5 bases). The CDR3 has 16 amino acids. Germline V lookup: CDR1 SGHRS, CDR2 YFSETQ. V was cut by 0 bases and J by 3 bases, with 13 bases left in between.

The chain combines TRBV7-3 with TRBJ2-2; a weak D match, TRBD2 (5 bases). The CDR3 contains 13 residues. V lost 5 bases and J lost 6, with 10 bases in between. Per germline, CDR1 SGHTA and CDR2 FQGTGA. CDR3 amino acids: CASSPTGSGELFF. CDR3 bases: TGTGCCAGCAGCCCCACGGGGTCCGGGGAGCTGTTTTTT.

This clone was counted a few times. J is TRBJ1-6 and V is TRBV6-4, with D hard to call. The CDR3 totals 14 residues. CDR1 and CDR2 (germline): MRHNA, SNTAGT. Trimming stripped 3 bases from V and 7 bases from J, with 10 bases between. The CDR3 is CASSEDAENSPLHF. The CDR3 DNA sequence: TGTGCCAGCAGTGAAGACGCAGAGAATTCACCCCTCCACTTT.

This sequence joins TRBV7-9 and TRBJ1-1, with D possibly TRBD1 on 6 matching bases. CDR1 SEHNR and CDR2 FQNEAQ come from the germline V gene (reference sequence). This CDR3 contains 15 residues. Trimming pared 3 bases from V and 0 bases from J, leaving 11 bases between. The CDR3 here is CASSFGQKMNTEAFF. In DNA form, the CDR3 reads TGTGCCAGCAGCTTCGGACAGAAAATGAACACTGAAGCTTTCTTT.

This clone appeared once. The chain recombines TRBV9 with TRBJ2-5, with 8 nucleotides matching TRBD2. The CDR3 has 15 amino acids. The germline V gene encodes CDR1 SGDLS and CDR2 YYNGEE. The ends lost 0 bases at V and 5 bases at J; junction bases unmatched: 6. CDR3: CASSVGGGGLETQYF. Here the CDR3 DNA reads TGTGCCAGCAGCGTAGGGGGCGGGGGGCTGGAGACCCAGTACTTC.

This clone was observed a single time. The chain carries TRBV6-1 and TRBJ1-5; the D is unclear. The CDR3 has 14 residues. The germline V and J ends were trimmed by 3 bases and 6 bases, with 12 bases remaining between them. Germline V gene lookup returns CDR1 MNHNS and CDR2 SASEGT. The chain's CDR3 is CASSDGPEGQPQHF. As DNA, the CDR3 is TGTGCCAGCAGTGACGGGCCGGAGGGTCAGCCCCAGCATTTT.

CDR3 loop: CASSIQAGRQGEQYF. CDR3 nucleotide sequence: TGTGCCAGTAGTATTCAGGCAGGGAGGCAGGGGGAGCAGTACTTC. The chain combines TRBV19 with TRBJ2-7, with D possibly being TRBD1 or TRBD2 (6 bases each). The ends were cut back, 3 bases at V and 7 bases at J, with 19 bases in the middle. CDR1 LNHDA and CDR2 SQIVND come from the germline V gene (reference sequence). This CDR3 is built from 15 residues.

V and J are TRBV2 and TRBJ1-3; possibly TRBD1 for D (5 bases). Germline CDR1 reads SNHLY; CDR2 reads FYNNEI. Trimming removed 6 bases from V and 0 bases from J, with 12 bases in between. This CDR3 is 15 amino acids long. The chain's CDR3 is CASRLQGNSGNTIYF. The CDR3 region has the DNA TGTGCCAGCAGGTTGCAGGGTAACTCTGGAAACACCATATATTTT.

This sequence joins TRBV6-4 and TRBJ1-4, with D unresolved. CDR3 length equals 15 residues. Germline CDR1 MRHNA, CDR2 SNTAGT. The V end lost 9 bases, the J end lost 4 bases, and 18 bases lay between the germline ends. CDR3 protein: CARARNAGSNEKLFF. The CDR3, as DNA: TGTGCCAGGGCCCGAAATGCGGGAAGTAATGAAAAACTGTTTTTT.

Written as DNA, the CDR3 is TGTGCCAGCAGCCTTACCTACGAGCAGTACTTC. It encodes CASSLTYEQYF. The chain joins TRBV11-3 to TRBJ2-7, with no clear D. The CDR3 runs 11 residues. Trimming took 5 bases from V and 2 from J, leaving 4 bases between them. Germline V gene lookup returns CDR1 SGHNT and CDR2 YENEEA.

The V and J genes are TRBV6-5 and TRBJ1-3; D unresolved. The CDR3 contains 15 residues. Germline assignment: CDR1 MNHEY and CDR2 SVGAGI. V dropped 6 bases and J dropped 0 bases, with 12 bases sitting between them. CDR3 sequence: CASRLEFNSGNTIYF. The CDR3 DNA is TGTGCCAGCAGGCTCGAGTTTAACTCTGGAAACACCATATATTTT.

The chain couples TRBV2 to TRBJ1-2, with TRBD1 matching 9 bases. Trimming took 6 bases from V and 3 from J; bases not matched to a gene: 5. This CDR3 has 14 residues. Germline loops: CDR1 SNHLY, CDR2 FYNNEI. CDR3 coding DNA: TGTGCCAGCAGGCGGACAGGGGCGTACTATGGCTACACCTTC. Translation: CASRRTGAYYGYTF.

V and J are TRBV11-1 and TRBJ2-1, with 10 bases lining up with TRBD1. CDR1 is SGHAT, CDR2 FQDESV, per germline (reference sequence). Unmatched junction bases numbered 2, after V lost 4 bases and J lost 8 bases. The CDR3 is 13 residues long. The CDR3 coding sequence is TGTGCCAGCAGCTCCGGGACAGGGGATGAGCAGTTCTTC. Amino acids: CASSSGTGDEQFF.